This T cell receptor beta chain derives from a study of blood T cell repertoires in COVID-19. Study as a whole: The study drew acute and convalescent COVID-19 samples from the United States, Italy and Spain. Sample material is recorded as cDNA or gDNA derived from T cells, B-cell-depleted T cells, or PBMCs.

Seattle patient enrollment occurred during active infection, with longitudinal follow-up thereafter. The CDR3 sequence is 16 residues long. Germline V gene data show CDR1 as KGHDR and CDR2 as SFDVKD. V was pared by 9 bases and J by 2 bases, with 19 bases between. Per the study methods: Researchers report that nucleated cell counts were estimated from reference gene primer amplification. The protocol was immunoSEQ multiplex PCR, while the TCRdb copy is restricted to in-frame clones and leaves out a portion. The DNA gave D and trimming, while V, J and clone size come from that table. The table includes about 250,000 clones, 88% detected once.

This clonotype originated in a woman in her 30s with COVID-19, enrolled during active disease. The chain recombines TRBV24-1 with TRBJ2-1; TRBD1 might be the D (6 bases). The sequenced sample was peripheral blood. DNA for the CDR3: TGTGCCACCGCCCCCCAGGGGACATCCACCTACAATGAGCAGTTCTTC. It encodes CATAPQGTSTYNEQFF.